The clone carrying this T cell receptor beta chain was seen a single time. The data stem from a study of technical replicates of blood from four donors. The V gene's germline CDR1 is SGHTA and CDR2 FQGTGA. The CDR3 totals 12 residues. V was pared by 8 bases and J by 7 bases, with 14 bases between. Profiled with immunoSEQ multiplex PCR; TCRdb holds only in-frame clones, not every one. The repertoire consists of 65,000 to 90,000 clones, with nearly 99% occurring once and the leading ten covering around 0.22%. The J gene is TRBJ1-1, the V gene TRBV7-3; perhaps TRBD1 as D (6 bases). Sequencing was performed on T cells isolated from PBMCs. The origin of this receptor is a human donor in good health. DNA of the CDR3: TGTGCCAGCGCCATATCGACAGGTGAAGCTTTCTTT. Protein product: CASAISTGEAFF.